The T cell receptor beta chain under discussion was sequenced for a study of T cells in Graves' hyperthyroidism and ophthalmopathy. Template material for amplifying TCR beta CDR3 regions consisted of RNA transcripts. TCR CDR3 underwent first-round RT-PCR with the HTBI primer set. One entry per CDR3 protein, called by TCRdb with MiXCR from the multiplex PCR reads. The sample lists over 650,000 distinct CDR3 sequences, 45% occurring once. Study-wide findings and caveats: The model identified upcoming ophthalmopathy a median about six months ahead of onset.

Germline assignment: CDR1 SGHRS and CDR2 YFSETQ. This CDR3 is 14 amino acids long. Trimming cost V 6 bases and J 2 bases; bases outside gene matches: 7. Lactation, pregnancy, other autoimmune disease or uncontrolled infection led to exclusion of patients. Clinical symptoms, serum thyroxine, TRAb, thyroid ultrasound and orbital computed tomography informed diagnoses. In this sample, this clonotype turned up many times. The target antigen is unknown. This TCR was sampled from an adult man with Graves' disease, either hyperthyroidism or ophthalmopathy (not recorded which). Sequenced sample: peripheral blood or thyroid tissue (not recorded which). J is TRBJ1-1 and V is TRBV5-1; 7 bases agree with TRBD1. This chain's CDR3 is CASTLGTANTEAFF. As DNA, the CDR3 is TGCGCCAGCACCTTAGGGACAGCCAACACTGAAGCTTTCTTT.